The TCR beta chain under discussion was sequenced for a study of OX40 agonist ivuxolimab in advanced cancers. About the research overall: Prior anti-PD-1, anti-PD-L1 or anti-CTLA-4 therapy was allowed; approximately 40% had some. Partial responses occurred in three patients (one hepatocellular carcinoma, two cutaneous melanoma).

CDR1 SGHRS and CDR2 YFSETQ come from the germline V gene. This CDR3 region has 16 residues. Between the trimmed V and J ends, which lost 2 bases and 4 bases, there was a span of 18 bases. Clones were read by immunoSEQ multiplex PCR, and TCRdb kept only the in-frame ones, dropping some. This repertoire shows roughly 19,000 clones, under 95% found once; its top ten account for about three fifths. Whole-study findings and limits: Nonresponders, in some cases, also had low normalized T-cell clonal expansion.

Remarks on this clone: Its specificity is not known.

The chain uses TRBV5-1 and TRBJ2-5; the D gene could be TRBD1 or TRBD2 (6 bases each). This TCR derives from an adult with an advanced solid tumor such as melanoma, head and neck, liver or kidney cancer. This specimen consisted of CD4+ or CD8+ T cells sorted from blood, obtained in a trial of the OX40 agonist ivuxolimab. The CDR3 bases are TGCGCCAGCAGCTTTCACAGGGTAGCGGTCGGAGAGACCCAGTACTTC. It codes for CASSFHRVAVGETQYF.